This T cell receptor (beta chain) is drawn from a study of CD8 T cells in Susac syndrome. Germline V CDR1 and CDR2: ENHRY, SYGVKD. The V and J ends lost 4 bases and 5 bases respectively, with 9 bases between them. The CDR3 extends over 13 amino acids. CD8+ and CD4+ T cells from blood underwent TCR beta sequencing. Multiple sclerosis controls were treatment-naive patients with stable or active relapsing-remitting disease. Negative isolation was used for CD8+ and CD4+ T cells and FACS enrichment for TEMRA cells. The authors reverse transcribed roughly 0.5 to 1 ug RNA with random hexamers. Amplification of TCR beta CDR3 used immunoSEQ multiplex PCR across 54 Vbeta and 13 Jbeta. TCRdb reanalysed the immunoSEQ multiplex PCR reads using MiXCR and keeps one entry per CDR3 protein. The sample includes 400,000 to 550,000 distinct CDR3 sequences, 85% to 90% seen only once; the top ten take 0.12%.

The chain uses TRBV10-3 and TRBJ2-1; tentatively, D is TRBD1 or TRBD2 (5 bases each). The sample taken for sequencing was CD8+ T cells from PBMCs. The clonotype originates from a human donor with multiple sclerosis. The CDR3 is CAISVGTDNEQFF. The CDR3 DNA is TGTGCCATCAGTGTTGGGACGGACAATGAGCAGTTCTTC.